Below, 22 T cell receptor beta chains from the same sample are listed, as sequenced in a study of shared clonotypes between healthy human individuals. Libraries were prepared by immunoSEQ multiplex PCR; TCRdb keeps only in-frame clonotypes and omits some of them. The sample consists of 1,400,000 or so clones, approximately 98.5% of them appearing once. The sequenced sample was naive CD4+ T cells sorted from blood. The subset: CD45RA+ positively selected. These receptor sequences come from a man aged 25-40 years in good health.

The CDR3 DNA reads as TGCGCCAGCAGAGCGGTCGGGGGGCTGAGGGCTGAAGCTTTCTTT. This encodes CASRAVGGLRAEAFF. J is TRBJ1-1 and V is TRBV5-1; TRBD1 might be the D (6 bases). The CDR3 spans 15 residues. V dropped 5 bases and J dropped 6 bases, with 20 bases sitting between them. Germline CDR1 and CDR2: SGHRS and YFSETQ.

The rearrangement uses TRBV18 and TRBJ1-5; 10 bases map to TRBD1. Germline trimming cut 5 bases from V and 2 bases from J; bases unmatched to any gene: 6. The CDR3 is 16 residues long. Per germline, CDR1 KGHSH and CDR2 LQKENI. CDR3 sequence: CASSSGTGVGNQPQHF. The CDR3 DNA reads TGTGCCAGCTCATCCGGGACAGGGGTTGGCAATCAGCCCCAGCATTTT.

The V call is TRBV21-1, the J call TRBJ2-5; no check of the table's D call, TRBD2, against the DNA was made. TRBV21-1 is noted as a pseudogene. There are 16 residues in the CDR3. The CDR3 bases are TGTGCCAGCAGCAAAGACCCGGACGGGGAGAATGAGACCCAGTACTTC. Protein: CASSKDPDGENETQYF.

This clone was detected only once. This rearrangement joins TRBV29-1 to TRBJ2-3; D gene ambiguous. This CDR3 has 11 residues. In germline, CDR1 is SQVTM, CDR2 ANQGSEA. V was clipped by 6 bases and J by 4 bases, with 8 bases between them. The CDR3 spells CSVRPSDTQYF. DNA of the CDR3: TGCAGCGTCCGGCCGTCAGATACGCAGTATTTT.

Concerning this clone itself: The sample contains more than one DNA sequence encoding this CDR3. This chain connects TRBV5-1 to TRBJ2-1, with 13 nucleotides matching TRBD2. The V and J ends lost 0 bases and 8 bases, in that order; junction bases with no gene match: 5. The CDR3 extends over 16 amino acids. Germline lookup yields CDR1 SGHRS and CDR2 YFSETQ. The CDR3 DNA sequence: TGCGCCAGCAGCTTGGCCGGACTAGCGGGAGCCTATGAGCAGTTCTTC. As protein: CASSLAGLAGAYEQFF.

The gene calls are TRBV21-1 and TRBJ2-7; TRBD2 reflects the table's D call only, with no check against the DNA. TRBV21-1 is a known pseudogene. The CDR3 is 16 residues long. The CDR3 bases are TGTGCCAGCAGCAAACGGGGACTAGCGGTAACCTACGAGCAGTACTTC. It codes for CASSKRGLAVTYEQYF.

The chain employs TRBV27 and TRBJ1-5, with D unclear. V dropped 6 bases and J dropped 5 bases, with 17 bases sitting between them. Germline V lookup: CDR1 MNHEY, CDR2 SMNVEV (reference sequence). The CDR3 totals 15 residues. The CDR3, as DNA: TGTGCCAGCAGCAAGGCGGGGTTATCGCATCAGCCCCAGCATTTT. Translation: CASSKAGLSHQPQHF.

This chain connects TRBV2 to TRBJ2-7, with TRBD1 as a possible D gene (5 bases). V shed 3 bases and J shed 6 bases, with 15 bases lying between them. This CDR3 spans 14 amino acids. Germline assignment: CDR1 SNHLY and CDR2 FYNNEI. In DNA form, the CDR3 reads TGTGCCAGCAGTGACAGGAGAACAGGTCGCGAGCAGTACTTC. Amino acid sequence: CASSDRRTGREQYF.

The gene calls are TRBV18 and TRBJ2-7; 7 positions match TRBD2. Germline V gives CDR1 KGHSH, CDR2 LQKENI. This CDR3 has 15 residues. The V and J ends lost 5 bases and 4 bases, in that order; junction bases with no gene match: 11. The CDR3 spells CASSARGLAAYEQYF. The CDR3 DNA is TGTGCCAGCTCAGCCCGCGGCCTAGCGGCGTACGAGCAGTACTTC.

The rearrangement uses TRBV7-2 and TRBJ2-1; D remains unclear. With 3 bases removed from V and 2 bases from J, the gap between germline ends came to 14 bases. The CDR3 extends over 16 amino acids. The germline CDR1 and CDR2 sequences are SGHTA and FQGNSA. The CDR3 loop is CASSFVTNIPYNEQFF. The CDR3 DNA follows: TGTGCCAGCAGCTTCGTTACGAATATCCCCTACAATGAGCAGTTCTTC. The variable domain in full, completed from reference TRBV7-2 and TRBJ2-1, reads GAGVSQSPSNKVTEKGKDVELRCDPISGHTALYWYRQSLGQGLEFLIYFQGNSAPDKSGLPSDRFSAERTGGSVSTLTIQRTQQEDSAVYLCASSFVTNIPYNEQFFGPGTRLTVL.

J is TRBJ2-3 and V is TRBV19; D remains ambiguous. Germline lookup yields CDR1 LNHDA and CDR2 SQIVND (reference sequence). V lost 1 base and J lost 0, with 5 bases in between. The CDR3 sequence is 14 residues long. CDR3 residues: CASSIGWSTDTQYF. The CDR3 region has the DNA TGTGCCAGTAGTATAGGATGGAGCACAGATACGCAGTATTTT. Supplemented by reference TRBV19 and TRBJ2-3, the full variable domain reads DGGITQSPKYLFRKEGQNVTLSCEQNLNHDAMYWYRQDPGQGLRLIYYSQIVNDFQKGDIAEGYSVSREKKESFPLTVTSAQKNPTAFYLCASSIGWSTDTQYFGPGTRLTVL.

This chain uses TRBV14 with TRBJ2-5; D unresolved. CDR3 length: 15 amino acids. The ends were cut back, 4 bases at V and 7 bases at J, with 19 bases in the middle. In germline, CDR1 is SGHDN, CDR2 FVKESK. The CDR3 bases are TGTGCCAGCAGCCGCACGGCAGTGCAGGTGGGGACCCAGTACTTC. Protein product: CASSRTAVQVGTQYF.

The V gene is TRBV7-3, the J gene TRBJ1-2; D unresolved. The CDR3 runs to 13 residues. The germline V gene has CDR1 SGHTA and CDR2 FQGTGA. Trimming removed 5 bases at V and 8 bases at J, with 15 bases between. The CDR3, as DNA: TGTGCCAGCAGCCCCGGGGATGGGGTAGGCTACACCTTC. Protein sequence: CASSPGDGVGYTF.

The rearrangement joins TRBV4-2 to TRBJ1-2; D is unclear. In germline, CDR1 is LGHNA, CDR2 YNFKEQ. The CDR3 runs 14 residues. The germline V and J ends were trimmed by 0 bases and 1 base, with 6 bases remaining between them. The CDR3 region is CASSQDRSNYGYTF. The CDR3 coding sequence is TGTGCCAGCAGCCAAGATCGCAGTAACTATGGCTACACCTTC.

This chain joins TRBV9 and TRBJ1-3; 7 nucleotides match TRBD1. The CDR3 consists of 18 residues. Looked up from germline, CDR1 is SGDLS and CDR2 is YYNGEE. The ends lost 3 bases at V and 0 bases at J; junction bases unmatched: 12. CDR3 sequence reads: CASSADRQGTVSGNTIYF. The CDR3 DNA follows: TGTGCCAGCAGCGCCGATCGACAGGGCACTGTCTCTGGAAACACCATATATTTT. The whole variable domain, remainder taken from reference TRBV9 and TRBJ1-3, is DSGVTQTPKHLITATGQRVTLRCSPRSGDLSVYWYQQSLDQGLQFLIQYYNGEERAKGNILERFSAQQFPDLHSELNLSSLELGDSALYFCASSADRQGTVSGNTIYFGEGSWLTVV.

The chain recombines TRBV18 with TRBJ2-5; D is uncertain. The CDR3 consists of 17 residues. Germline CDR1 reads KGHSH; CDR2 reads LQKENI. The germline V and J ends were trimmed by 0 bases and 0 bases, with 14 bases remaining between them. This CDR3 reads CASSPPQFRHNQETQYF. CDR3 in DNA: TGTGCCAGCTCACCACCTCAATTTCGGCACAACCAAGAGACCCAGTACTTC.

V usage is TRBV11-2 and J usage is TRBJ2-1; D perhaps matches TRBD2 (6 bases). The CDR3 has 14 amino acids. Trimming took off 9 bases at V and 0 bases at J, with 12 bases between the two ends. The germline CDR1 and CDR2 sequences are SGHAT and FQNNGV. In DNA, the CDR3 is TGTGCCAGTTCTCCCGGGAGCTCCTACAATGAGCAGTTCTTC. The encoded protein is CASSPGSSYNEQFF.

This clone is a singleton in its sample. CDR3 sequence: CASSQIFSYNEQFF. CDR3 DNA sequence: TGTGCCAGCAGCCAGATTTTCTCCTACAATGAGCAGTTCTTC. The chain joins TRBV27 to TRBJ2-1; D remains ambiguous. This CDR3 contains 14 residues. V lost 6 bases and J lost 0, with 9 bases in between. The V gene's germline CDR1 is MNHEY and CDR2 SMNVEV (reference sequence).

In the case of this clone: The identical CDR3 is also encoded by other nucleotide sequences in the sample. V gene TRBV27 combines with J gene TRBJ2-3, with TRBD2 identical over 12 bases. The ends lost 6 bases at V and 5 bases at J; junction bases unmatched: 3. The germline gives CDR1 MNHEY, CDR2 SMNVEV (reference sequence). The CDR3 has 14 amino acids. The CDR3 spells CASSLGLAGDTQYF. Written as DNA, the CDR3 is TGTGCCAGCAGCCTGGGACTAGCGGGAGATACGCAGTATTTT.

This chain connects TRBV5-1 to TRBJ2-1; 10 bases are shared with TRBD2. In germline, CDR1 is SGHRS, CDR2 YFSETQ. Germline trimming cut 0 bases from V and 5 bases from J; bases unmatched to any gene: 14. This CDR3 is built from 19 residues. In DNA form, the CDR3 reads TGCGCCAGCAGCTTGGCCCCGGGACTAGCGTATGTTGGGGACAATGAGCAGTTCTTC. This translates into CASSLAPGLAYVGDNEQFF.

The chain recombines TRBV5-5 with TRBJ1-5; no reliable D call. The CDR3 is 14 residues long. V was cut by 0 bases and J by 4 bases, with 8 bases left in between. Germline V gives CDR1 SGHKS, CDR2 YYEKEE (reference sequence). The CDR3 DNA is TGTGCCAGCAGCTTGGGGCCCCCAAATCAGCCCCAGCATTTT. This gives the protein CASSLGPPNQPQHF.

This clone came up once. The rearrangement uses TRBV7-2 and TRBJ2-2; TRBD1 might be the D (6 bases). The CDR3 totals 17 residues. The V gene's germline CDR1 is SGHTA and CDR2 FQGNSA. Trimming took off 4 bases at V and 3 bases at J, with 18 bases between the two ends. The CDR3 sequence: CASSSYGVGAYTGELFF. Here the CDR3 DNA reads TGTGCCAGCAGCTCTTACGGAGTGGGGGCATACACCGGGGAGCTGTTTTTT.